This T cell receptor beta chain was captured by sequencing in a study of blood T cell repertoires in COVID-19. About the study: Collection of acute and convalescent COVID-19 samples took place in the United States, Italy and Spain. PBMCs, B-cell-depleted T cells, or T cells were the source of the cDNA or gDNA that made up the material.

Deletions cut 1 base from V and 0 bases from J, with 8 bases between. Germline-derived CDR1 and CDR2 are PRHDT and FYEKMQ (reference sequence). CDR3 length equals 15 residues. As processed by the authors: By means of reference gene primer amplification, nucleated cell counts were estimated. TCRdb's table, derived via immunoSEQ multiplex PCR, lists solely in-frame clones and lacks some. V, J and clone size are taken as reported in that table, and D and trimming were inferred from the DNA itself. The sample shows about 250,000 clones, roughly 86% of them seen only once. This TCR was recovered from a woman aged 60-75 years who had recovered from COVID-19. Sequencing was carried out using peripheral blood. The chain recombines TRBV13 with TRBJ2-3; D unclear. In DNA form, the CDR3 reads TGTGCCAGCAGCTTAGTGTGGCGGAGCACAGATACGCAGTATTTT. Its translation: CASSLVWRSTDTQYF.